This T cell receptor (beta chain) appears in the sequencing data of a study of blood T cell repertoires in COVID-19. The overall study: Sites across the United States, Italy and Spain contributed samples from acute and convalescent COVID-19.

This CDR3 contains 14 residues. V shed 6 bases and J shed 2 bases, with 13 bases lying between them. CDR1 is WSHSY, CDR2 SAAADI, per germline. The repertoire was sequenced with immunoSEQ multiplex PCR; TCRdb's copy has only in-frame clones and lacks some. The table lists roughly 150,000 clones, 85% of them singletons. What the recovered Cohort 3 donors had was two negative PCRs, clearance, or symptom resolution. Sequencing was done on a sample of PBMCs or T cells enriched from blood (not recorded which). The chain recombines TRBV10-2 with TRBJ1-1; maybe TRBD1 (6 bases). The receptor comes from a woman between 35 and 50 years old who had recovered from COVID-19. The CDR3 DNA reads TGCGCCAGCAGAGCTGAACAGGGCAACACTGAAGCTTTCTTT. Its protein is CASRAEQGNTEAFF.